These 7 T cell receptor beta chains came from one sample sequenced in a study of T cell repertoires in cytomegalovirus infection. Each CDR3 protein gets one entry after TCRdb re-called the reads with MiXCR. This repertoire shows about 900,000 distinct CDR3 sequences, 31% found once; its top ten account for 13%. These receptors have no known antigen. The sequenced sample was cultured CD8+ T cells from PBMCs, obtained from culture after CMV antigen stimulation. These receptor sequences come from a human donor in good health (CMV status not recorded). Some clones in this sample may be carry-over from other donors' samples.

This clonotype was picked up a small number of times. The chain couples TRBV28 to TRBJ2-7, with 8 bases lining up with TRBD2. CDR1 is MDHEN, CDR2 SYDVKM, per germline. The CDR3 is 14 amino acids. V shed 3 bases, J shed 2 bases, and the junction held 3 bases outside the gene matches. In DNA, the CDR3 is TGTGCCAGCAGTTTCGAAGCGGGAGCCTACGAGCAGTACGTC. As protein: CASSFEAGAYEQYV.

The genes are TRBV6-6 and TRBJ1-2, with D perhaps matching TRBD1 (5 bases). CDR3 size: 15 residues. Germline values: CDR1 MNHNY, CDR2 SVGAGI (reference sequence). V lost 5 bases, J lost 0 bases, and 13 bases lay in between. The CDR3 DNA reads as TGTGCCAGCAGTGGCAGGGCCCCAGCTAACTATGGCTACACCTTC. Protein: CASSGRAPANYGYTF.

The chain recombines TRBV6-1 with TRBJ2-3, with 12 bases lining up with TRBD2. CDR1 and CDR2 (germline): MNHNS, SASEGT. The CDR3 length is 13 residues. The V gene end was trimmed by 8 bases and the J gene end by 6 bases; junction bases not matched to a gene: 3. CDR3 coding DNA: TGTGCCAGCCGACTAGCGGGGGCGGATACGCAGTATTTT. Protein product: CASRLAGADTQYF.

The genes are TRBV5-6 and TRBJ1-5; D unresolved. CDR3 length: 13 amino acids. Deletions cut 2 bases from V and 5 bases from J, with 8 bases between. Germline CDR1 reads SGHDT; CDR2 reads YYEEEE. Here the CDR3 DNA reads TGTGCCAGCAGCTTCGGCAGTTATCAGCCCCAGCATTTT. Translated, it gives CASSFGSYQPQHF.

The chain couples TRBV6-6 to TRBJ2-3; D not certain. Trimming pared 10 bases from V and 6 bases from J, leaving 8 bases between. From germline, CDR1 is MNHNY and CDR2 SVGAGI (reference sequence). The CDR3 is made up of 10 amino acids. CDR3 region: CATFYDTQYF. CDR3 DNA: TGTGCCACCTTCTACGATACGCAGTATTTT.

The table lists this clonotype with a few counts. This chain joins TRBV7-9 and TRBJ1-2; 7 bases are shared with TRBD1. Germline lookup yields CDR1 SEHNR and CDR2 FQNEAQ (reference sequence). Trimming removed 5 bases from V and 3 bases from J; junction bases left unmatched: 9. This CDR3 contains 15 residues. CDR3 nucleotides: TGTGCCAGCAGCCACCACCGGGACAGAGACTATGGCTACACCTTC. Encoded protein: CASSHHRDRDYGYTF. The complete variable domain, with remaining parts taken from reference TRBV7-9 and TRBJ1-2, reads DTGVSQNPRHKITKRGQNVTFRCDPISEHNRLYWYRQTLGQGPEFLTYFQNEAQLEKSRLLSDRFSAERPKGSFSTLEIQRTEQGDSAMYLCASSHHRDRDYGYTFGSGTRLTVV.

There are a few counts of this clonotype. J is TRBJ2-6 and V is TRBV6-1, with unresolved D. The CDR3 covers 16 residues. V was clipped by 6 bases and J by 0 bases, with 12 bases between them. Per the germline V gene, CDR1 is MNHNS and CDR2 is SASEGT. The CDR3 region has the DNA TGTGCCAGCAGCCCCGGGCCCTTCTCTGGGGCCAACGTCCTGACTTTC. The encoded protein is CASSPGPFSGANVLTF.